Below are 25 T cell receptor beta chains sequenced from a single sample in a study of T-cell reconstitution after alpha-beta-depleted transplantation in children. As it was prepared, the TCRbeta library received unique molecular identifiers. Via MiXCR, TCRdb re-called the PCR reads, giving one row per CDR3 protein. The repertoire holds approximately 800,000 distinct CDR3 sequences, with roughly 16% as singletons. The specimen was PBMCs, mostly from graft donor cells, collected 360 days after TCRalphabeta/CD19-depleted stem cell transplant. Source of these receptors: a male patient aged 10 to 17 who had a stem cell transplant for acute lymphoblastic leukemia, so the T cells may come from the graft donor.

This clonotype has a handful of counts. The genes are TRBV5-1 and TRBJ2-2; D unclear. The CDR3 runs 16 residues. CDR1 SGHRS and CDR2 YFSETQ come from the germline V gene. Trimming left V 0 bases short and J 5 bases short, with 14 bases between. This CDR3 is CASSLDYVSWTGELFF. The CDR3 region has the DNA TGCGCCAGCAGCTTGGATTATGTGAGTTGGACCGGGGAGCTGTTTTTT.

The chain is built from TRBV7-8 and TRBJ2-5; D remains ambiguous. CDR3 length: 15 residues. V was trimmed by 1 base and J by 0 bases, leaving 9 bases between them. Germline loops: CDR1 SGHVS, CDR2 FQNEAQ. The CDR3 DNA follows: TGTGCCAGCAGCTTAGTTGGCTCCCACCAAGAGACCCAGTACTTC. It encodes CASSLVGSHQETQYF.

This clonotype was detected only a few times. J is TRBJ2-1 and V is TRBV4-1; TRBD2 agrees at 10 bases. Trimming cost V 1 base and J 5 bases; bases outside gene matches: 8. The CDR3 spans 17 residues. The germline CDR1 and CDR2 sequences are MGHRA and YSYEKL. CDR3 in DNA: TGCGCCAGCAGCCAAGGACCTGCTAGCGGGAGAAACAATGAGCAGTTCTTC. Amino acid sequence: CASSQGPASGRNNEQFF.

There are a few counts of this clonotype. This chain connects TRBV5-4 to TRBJ2-6; D is unresolved. With 4 bases removed from V and 2 bases from J, the gap between germline ends came to 10 bases. Germline V gene sequence: CDR1 SGHNT, CDR2 YYREEE (reference sequence). The CDR3 extends over 15 amino acids. DNA for the CDR3: TGTGCCAGCAGCAACGAGCCGACTGGGGCCAACGTCCTGACTTTC. Translated: CASSNEPTGANVLTF.

The sample holds a few counts of this clonotype. The J gene is TRBJ1-1, the V gene TRBV29-1; maybe TRBD1 (6 bases). The CDR3 runs to 13 residues. The germline V and J ends were trimmed by 7 bases and 4 bases, with 16 bases remaining between them. From germline, CDR1 is SQVTM and CDR2 ANQGSEA. The chain's CDR3 is CSGNRELSTEAFF. CDR3 nucleotide sequence: TGCAGCGGGAACAGGGAATTGAGCACTGAAGCTTTCTTT.

This clonotype was found a few times. The V and J genes are TRBV19 and TRBJ2-2, with 9 bases matching TRBD2. The CDR3 covers 17 residues. The germline V gene has CDR1 LNHDA and CDR2 SQIVND (reference sequence). V was pared by 5 bases and J by 7 bases, with 14 bases of the junction left unmatched. The CDR3 reads CASSERGVAGAGGELFF. DNA of the CDR3: TGTGCCAGTAGTGAGAGGGGGGTAGCGGGAGCCGGCGGGGAGCTGTTTTTT.

This clonotype was observed at least ten times. This rearrangement joins TRBV6-2 or TRBV6-3 to TRBJ2-2; no clear D. This CDR3 contains 11 residues. Germline values: CDR1 MNHEY, CDR2 SVGEGT. Trimming pared 6 bases from V and 4 bases from J, leaving 3 bases between. CDR3 in DNA: TGTGCCAGCAGCTCCACCGGGGAGCTGTTTTTT. It specifies CASSSTGELFF.

As for this clonotype: At one of its ends the junction is not consistent with the germline gene, which may arise from a read error. CDR3 amino acids: CASSLEAGAIKGPF. The CDR3 region has the DNA TGTGCCAGCAGCTTAGAGGCAGGGGCCATAAAGGGCCCCTTT. This rearrangement joins TRBV7-2 to TRBJ2-3; D is perhaps TRBD1 (6 bases). CDR3 length equals 14 residues. In germline, CDR1 is SGHTA, CDR2 FQGNSA.

This chain's CDR3 is CATSRDRQGSYEQYF. The CDR3 DNA is TGTGCCACCAGCAGAGATAGGCAGGGTTCCTACGAGCAGTACTTC. This sequence joins TRBV15 and TRBJ2-7; weak D call: TRBD1 (5 bases). This CDR3 comprises 15 residues. CDR1 is LNHNV and CDR2 is YYDKDF in the germline V gene (reference sequence). V gave up 0 bases and J gave up 1 base, with 10 bases separating them. The variable domain in full, completed from reference TRBV15 and TRBJ2-7, reads DAMVIQNPRYQVTQFGKPVTLSCSQTLNHNVMYWYQQKSSQAPKLLFHYYDKDFNNEADTPDNFQSRRPNTSFCFLDIRSPGLGDTAMYLCATSRDRQGSYEQYFGPGTRLTVT.

This clonotype showed up just a few times. This sequence joins TRBV9 and TRBJ2-7, with 8 bases aligning to TRBD2. The germline gives CDR1 SGDLS, CDR2 YYNGEE. The CDR3 is 15 amino acids. V gave up 0 bases and J gave up 2 bases; unmatched junction bases: 4. The CDR3 is CASSVVSGGPYEQYF. As DNA, the CDR3 is TGTGCCAGCAGCGTAGTAAGCGGGGGTCCCTACGAGCAGTACTTC.

The rearrangement uses TRBV9 and TRBJ2-3; 10 bases line up with TRBD2. V was clipped by 0 bases and J by 4 bases; unmatched bases: 2. Germline CDR1 and CDR2: SGDLS and YYNGEE. This CDR3 spans 15 amino acids. The CDR3 DNA reads as TGTGCCAGCAGCGTAGCGAGCGGGAGGGCAGATACGCAGTATTTT. This gives the protein CASSVASGRADTQYF.

There are a few counts of this clonotype. V is TRBV19 and J is TRBJ2-1; 11 bases line up with TRBD2. The germline V gene encodes CDR1 LNHDA and CDR2 SQIVND (reference sequence). Trimming took 6 bases from V and 4 from J; bases not matched to a gene: 14. This CDR3 has 18 amino acids. CDR3 sequence reads: CASRGGLAGGRTYNEQFF. As DNA, the CDR3 is TGTGCCAGTAGGGGAGGGCTAGCGGGAGGACGGACTTACAATGAGCAGTTCTTC.

The J gene is TRBJ2-3, the V gene TRBV20-1; weak D call: TRBD2 (7 bases). This CDR3 comprises 15 residues. The V and J ends lost 0 bases and 4 bases respectively, with 14 bases between them. Looked up from germline, CDR1 is DFQATT and CDR2 is SNEGSKA (reference sequence). CDR3: CSARDLRGGADTQYF. The CDR3 nucleotides read TGCAGTGCTAGAGATTTGAGGGGGGGTGCAGATACGCAGTATTTT.

This clonotype has at least ten counts. The chain recombines TRBV12-3 or TRBV12-4 with TRBJ2-2, with 10 bases identical to TRBD2. V trimming: 6 bases; J trimming: 7 bases; junction bases outside the gene matches: 11. CDR3 length: 16 amino acids. CDR3 amino acids: CASSPLAGAPSGELFF. CDR3 coding DNA: TGTGCCAGCAGCCCCCTAGCGGGGGCACCTAGCGGGGAGCTGTTTTTT.

Only a few counts were recorded for this clonotype. The chain is built from TRBV4-1 and TRBJ1-6; TRBD1 is a possible D gene (6 bases). Germline V gives CDR1 MGHRA, CDR2 YSYEKL. The CDR3 contains 16 residues. The V gene lost 1 base and the J gene lost 10 bases, with 17 bases spanning the gap. In DNA, the CDR3 is TGCGCCAGCAGCCAAGTGGGACGGACAGTGGGCTCACCCCTCCACTTT. Translating it yields CASSQVGRTVGSPLHF.

This chain joins TRBV19 and TRBJ1-1; the D is unclear. Trimming cost V 2 bases and J 1 base, with 5 bases left between them. Germline values: CDR1 LNHDA, CDR2 SQIVND (reference sequence). The length of the CDR3 is 13 residues. The chain's CDR3 is CASSIIPNTEAFF. CDR3 sequence (DNA): TGTGCCAGTAGTATAATCCCGAACACTGAAGCTTTCTTT.

This clonotype was seen only a few times. This chain links TRBV7-2 with TRBJ2-7; TRBD1 matches at 7 bases. CDR1 and CDR2 from the germline V gene are SGHTA and FQGNSA. J was trimmed by 6 bases and V by 2 bases; bases with no gene match: 13. The CDR3 has 16 amino acids. The CDR3: CASSLTPQGNRGEQYF. Here the CDR3 DNA reads TGTGCCAGCAGCTTAACGCCACAGGGGAATAGAGGCGAGCAGTACTTC.

This chain uses TRBV9 with TRBJ2-6; 10 bases agree with TRBD2. Germline V lookup: CDR1 SGDLS, CDR2 YYNGEE. The CDR3 length is 23 residues. J lost 0 bases, V lost 0 bases, and 18 bases had no gene match. Here the CDR3 reads CASSVEPRLAGPSGLSGANVLTF. CDR3 bases: TGTGCCAGCAGCGTAGAGCCGCGACTAGCGGGTCCTAGTGGACTCTCTGGGGCCAACGTCCTGACTTTC.

This clonotype has at least ten counts. The rearrangement uses TRBV21-1 and TRBJ2-5; the table's D call, TRBD2, has no DNA check behind it. TRBV21-1 is noted as a pseudogene. The length of the CDR3 is 15 residues. The CDR3 DNA sequence: TGTGCCAGCAGCAAAGAACGGACGGGAGAAGAGACCCAGTACTTC. It encodes CASSKERTGEETQYF.

The chain combines TRBV12-3 or TRBV12-4 with TRBJ1-4, with TRBD1 matching over 8 bases. This CDR3 is 15 amino acids long. V dropped 1 base and J dropped 6; count of bases not matched to a gene: 4. This chain's CDR3 is CASSLGTGRHEKLFF. CDR3 bases: TGTGCCAGCAGTTTAGGGACAGGGAGGCATGAAAAACTGTTTTTT.

In this sample, this clonotype turned up a few times. This chain uses TRBV4-1 with TRBJ2-1; D gene unclear. Trimming removed 0 bases at V and 8 bases at J, with 8 bases between. The CDR3 loop spans 13 amino acids. Germline-derived CDR1 and CDR2 are MGHRA and YSYEKL. CDR3 in amino acids: CASSQDPRHEQFF. The DNA of the CDR3 is TGCGCCAGCAGCCAAGATCCCCGGCATGAGCAGTTCTTC.

The CDR3 is CASSVGTSVTDTQYF. The CDR3 nucleotides read TGTGCCAGCAGCGTCGGGACTAGCGTAACAGATACGCAGTATTTT. The chain couples TRBV11-2 to TRBJ2-3; 10 bases are shared with TRBD2. This CDR3 is 15 amino acids long. Germline lookup yields CDR1 SGHAT and CDR2 FQNNGV. V lost 5 bases to trimming and J lost 3 bases; unmatched junction nucleotides: 5.

This clonotype was recorded a few times. V gene TRBV9 combines with J gene TRBJ2-3; D is undetermined. V was cut by 3 bases and J by 0 bases, with 11 bases left in between. The CDR3 covers 15 residues. Germline lookup yields CDR1 SGDLS and CDR2 YYNGEE. CDR3 in DNA: TGTGCCAGCAGCGCCATACTTTATAGCACAGATACGCAGTATTTT. This codes for CASSAILYSTDTQYF. The full variable domain, completed using reference TRBV9 and TRBJ2-3, is DSGVTQTPKHLITATGQRVTLRCSPRSGDLSVYWYQQSLDQGLQFLIQYYNGEERAKGNILERFSAQQFPDLHSELNLSSLELGDSALYFCASSAILYSTDTQYFGPGTRLTVL.

The V gene is TRBV5-1, the J gene TRBJ1-2; D is possibly TRBD1 (5 bases). The V end was cut by 5 bases, the J end by 3 bases, with 11 bases between. CDR1 and CDR2 from the germline V gene are SGHRS and YFSETQ. The CDR3 spans 13 residues. DNA for the CDR3: TGCGCCAGCAGATCGGGGCTGGACTATGGCTACACCTTC. It is translated as CASRSGLDYGYTF.

The V and J genes are TRBV6-5 and TRBJ1-1; unclear D gene. The CDR3 runs 14 residues. The germline CDR1 and CDR2 sequences are MNHEY and SVGAGI. With 2 bases removed from V and 6 bases from J, the gap between germline ends came to 13 bases. CDR3 sequence reads: CASSYVWGGAEAFF. In DNA, the CDR3 is TGTGCCAGCAGTTACGTATGGGGTGGAGCTGAAGCTTTCTTT.